This TCR beta chain derives from a study of shared clonotypes between healthy human individuals. Adult donors, all healthy and HIV-negative, had no recent acute infections or vaccinations. Per sorted-subset replicate PCR, input was around 200 ng DNA, representing tens of thousands of T cell genomes. Assay: immunoSEQ multiplex PCR; the TCRdb copy retains only in-frame clones and omits some. The table has 2 million to 2.5 million clones, approximately 94% seen once. As concerns this clone: Its antigen is currently unknown.

Study outcomes and limitations: Sorted-subset sequencing was shown by rarefaction to be incomplete despite large depth.

The specimen sequenced was naive CD4+ T cells sorted from blood. Subset of the sample: CD45RA+ positively selected. The source is a young man in good health.

The CDR3 is CASSLDVPGGNTQYF. In DNA form, the CDR3 reads TGTGCCAGCAGCTTGGACGTACCGGGAGGGAATACGCAGTATTTT. The chain joins TRBV5-6 to TRBJ2-3; 8 bases fit TRBD2. In germline, CDR1 is SGHDT, CDR2 YYEEEE. With V trimmed by 0 bases and J by 7 bases, 7 bases remained unmatched. The CDR3 has 15 amino acids.